This paragraph covers one TCR beta chain sequence. Its antigen is not yet known. Per-base quality was not reported, and no clone a single base away is much larger than it. The method was 5' RACE. Instrument on record: Illumina HiSeq 2500. A second about 7 to 12 cycle PCR used a sample-barcoded 5' primer and a J-beta primer mix. A template-switch 5' adaptor carrying 12 random nucleotides introduced a unique molecular identifier onto each TCR beta cDNA molecule. Each sample yielded at least 3 million CDR3-containing paired-end reads. First-strand cDNA was synthesized from all RNA with the Mint cDNA synthesis kit, primed by a TRBC-specific oligonucleotide. Following uracil-DNA glycosylase treatment, a first 18-cycle PCR with universal primers M1SS and BC2_uni_R was performed on all cDNA. Under the source paper's analysis protocol: Each sample was normalized by randomly selecting 1 million high-quality reads, each carrying a distinct molecular identifier. Instead of being binned into consensus sequences, reads that shared molecular identifiers were thrown out. MiTCR, set to a Q25 quality threshold and the strictest error-elimination algorithm, was used for CDR3 identification, clonotype clustering and error correction. A nonparametric unseen species model using Euler transformation provided a lower-bound estimate of total TCR beta diversity. Using fastp trimming at Q25 and MiXCR clonotype assembly, TCRdb reanalyzed the public sequencing data and kept in-frame beta chains. Merged by CDR3 protein, the rows form single entries marked with the most common genes and DNA. TCRdb's processing, not the authors', yielded these V and J calls. This sample is represented by 700,000 to 1,000,000 distinct CDR3 sequences; 40% to 50% of them were singletons. The ten most abundant clones make up about 21% of the sample.

The record originates from a study of blood T cells in healthy people across ages (dated by TCRdb to between 2014 and 2017). Looking at the study overall: Template switching captured roughly one uniquely barcoded TCR beta cDNA molecule per two T cells in model experiments. The study analyzed two additional independent replicas of 1 million unique cDNA reads from the same blood draw for two donors, one aged 18 to 30 and one aged 80 or older. The donors were divided into four age groups: young (average approximately 16 years), middle-aged (almost 40), aged (about 60) and long-lived (roughly 86). The study measured age-related changes in TCR beta repertoire diversity using deep sequencing normalized with unique cDNA molecular identifiers. To avoid experimental bias, donors of different ages were spread randomly across the sequencing lanes.

The 39 donors, aged about 6 to 100 years, were systemically healthy Caucasian individuals from Russia. Ten milliliters of peripheral blood were collected from each donor into EDTA-treated Vacutainer tubes. Ficoll-Paque density-gradient centrifugation was used to isolate PBMCs, with at least 7 million obtained per sample. Trizol reagent was used to extract total RNA from the PBMCs, yielding at least 5.5 micrograms per sample. For every donor, an aliquot of PBMCs went through flow cytometry to measure the percentages of naive CD45RAhigh/CD27high T cells. The research as a whole found: As age increased, observed TCR beta diversity per million T cells dropped in a roughly linear way, and a significant reduction was already evident by age 40. The percentage of naive T cells measured by flow cytometry correlated strongly with observed TCR beta diversity. Compared with the aged group, the long-lived group had more naive CD4+ T cells, fewer expanded clones and increased TCR diversity, a pattern suggesting age selection. Total diversity estimates from one million sequenced T cells were considered lower bounds and underestimates. Because profiling used bulk unsorted PBMCs, naive and antigen-experienced compartments could not be compared conclusively. Donor CMV infection status was unknown, potentially confounding age-related changes in expanded clonotypes.

Measured from the cysteine to the phenylalanine, the CDR3 is 15 residues long. Left in the record is the CDR3 DNA by itself, 45 bases read in frame from the first base. The germline V gene encodes CDR1 MNHEY and CDR2 SVGEGT. The chain is made from TRBV6-2 or TRBV6-3 and TRBJ2-4; a stretch of 10 junction bases matches TRBD1. The last part of the DNA fits TRBJ2-7 better; the J call may be wrong. The sequence was collected from a man between 60 and 70 years old in good health. The specimen was blood. The nucleotide sequence reads as follows: TGTGCCAGCAGACCCACCGGGACAGGGGCCTACGAGCAGTACTTC. Its translation is CASRPTGTGAYEQYF.